Listed here are 20 T cell receptor beta chains from one sample, sequenced in a study of CD8 T cells in ankylosing spondylitis. A single record per CDR3 protein comes from TCRdb applying MiXCR to the 5' RACE reads. The sample consists of about 400,000 distinct CDR3 sequences, roughly 20% of them appearing once. Sequencing used blood, either unsorted or a sorted T cell fraction (not recorded which). Receptors were obtained from a male donor with ankylosing spondylitis or in good health (not recorded which).

This chain connects TRBV7-6 to TRBJ2-2, with D possibly being TRBD1 or TRBD2 (7 bases each). The CDR3 sequence is 14 residues long. Trimming removed 8 bases at V and 3 bases at J, with 13 bases between. The germline V gene encodes CDR1 SGHVS and CDR2 FNYEAQ. The CDR3 nucleotides read TGTGCCAGCTCAGGGGGGGGTTACACCGGGGAGCTGTTTTTT. Its translation is CASSGGGYTGELFF.

The chain recombines TRBV27 with TRBJ1-6; 8 positions match TRBD1. J gave up 9 bases and V 8 bases, and 3 bases lay outside the gene matches. The CDR3 runs 12 residues. Per the germline V gene, CDR1 is MNHEY and CDR2 is SMNVEV (reference sequence). The CDR3 spells CASFTGGSPLHF. The DNA of the CDR3 is TGTGCCAGCTTCACAGGGGGTTCACCCCTCCACTTT.

The rearrangement joins TRBV7-9 to TRBJ1-2; 9 bases are shared with TRBD1. Germline assignment: CDR1 SEHNR and CDR2 FQNEAQ (reference sequence). This CDR3 has 15 amino acids. V gave up 4 bases and J gave up 7 bases; unmatched junction bases: 10. The CDR3 loop is CASSSRTGVTRGYTF. CDR3 bases: TGTGCCAGCAGCTCACGGACAGGGGTGACCCGTGGCTACACCTTC.

V is TRBV28 and J is TRBJ2-7; D is unclear. CDR1 MDHEN and CDR2 SYDVKM come from the germline V gene. CDR3 size: 14 residues. V lost 5 bases to trimming and J lost 0 bases, with 11 bases between them. CDR3 nucleotide sequence: TGTGCCAGCAGTATGGCAGTTAGCTCCTACGAGCAGTACTTC. It encodes CASSMAVSSYEQYF.

The chain carries TRBV20-1 and TRBJ2-1, with 11 nucleotides matching TRBD2. With V trimmed by 2 bases and J by 6 bases, 6 bases remained unmatched. Germline values: CDR1 DFQATT, CDR2 SNEGSKA (reference sequence). The CDR3 length is 15 residues. The CDR3 sequence: CSARHSGGAINEQFF. The CDR3 DNA follows: TGCAGTGCTAGACATAGCGGGGGGGCGATCAATGAGCAGTTCTTC.

CDR3 loop: CATIVGVAGELFF. CDR3 DNA: TGTGCCACGATAGTAGGGGTCGCCGGGGAGCTGTTTTTT. The chain couples TRBV6-6 to TRBJ2-2; tentatively, D is TRBD1 (5 bases). V shed 10 bases and J shed 6 bases, with 15 bases lying between them. The germline CDR1 and CDR2 sequences are MNHNY and SVGAGI (reference sequence). The CDR3 covers 13 residues.

This clonotype was detected a few times. The chain recombines TRBV2 with TRBJ2-7; possibly TRBD1 for D (6 bases). From germline, CDR1 is SNHLY and CDR2 FYNNEI. This CDR3 contains 14 residues. Trimming pared 7 bases from V and 2 bases from J, leaving 15 bases between. In DNA form, the CDR3 reads TGTGCCAGCAACAAAAGGACAGAAACCTACGAGCAGTACTTC. Translation: CASNKRTETYEQYF.

This clonotype showed up just a few times. This sequence joins TRBV5-1 and TRBJ2-2; TRBD1 aligns across 8 bases. The V and J ends lost 0 bases and 2 bases, in that order; junction bases with no gene match: 3. The CDR3 loop spans 16 amino acids. Germline loops: CDR1 SGHRS, CDR2 YFSETQ. The CDR3 reads CASSLGDRTNTGELFF. CDR3 bases: TGCGCCAGCAGCTTGGGGGACAGGACAAACACCGGGGAGCTGTTTTTT.

This clonotype has more than one count but fewer than ten. This chain uses TRBV13 with TRBJ2-5; a weak D match, TRBD1 (6 bases). Trimming removed 0 bases at V and 5 bases at J, with 16 bases between. Germline V gives CDR1 PRHDT, CDR2 FYEKMQ (reference sequence). The CDR3 runs to 16 residues. CDR3 nucleotides: TGTGCCAGCAGCTTAGGTGATGCAGGGGTTGAGGAGACCCAGTACTTC. Its protein is CASSLGDAGVEETQYF.

This chain joins TRBV29-1 and TRBJ1-1, with TRBD1 matching over 9 bases. CDR1 is SQVTM and CDR2 is ANQGSEA in the germline V gene. V shed 6 bases, J shed 4 bases, and the junction held 15 bases outside the gene matches. The CDR3 totals 16 residues. In DNA form, the CDR3 reads TGCAGCGTCGCGGGGGGGGACAGGGAGGTGAGCACTGAAGCTTTCTTT. This gives the protein CSVAGGDREVSTEAFF.

With regard to this clonotype: The junction departs from the called germline gene at one end, perhaps through a read error. This chain connects TRBV12-3 or TRBV12-4 to TRBJ2-3, with TRBD2 identical over 12 bases. The CDR3 loop spans 14 amino acids. The CDR3 here is CASSLAGGLNTQYF. CDR3 DNA sequence: TGTGCCAGCAGTCTAGCGGGGGGGTTAAATACGCAGTATTTT.

In this sample, this clonotype turned up many times. The V call is TRBV5-1, the J call TRBJ2-1; 12 bases match TRBD2. The CDR3 loop spans 15 amino acids. Trimming removed 4 bases from V and 5 bases from J; junction bases left unmatched: 4. Germline V gene sequence: CDR1 SGHRS, CDR2 YFSETQ. CDR3 coding DNA: TGCGCCAGCAGCCTGCGACTAGCGGGGGACAATGAGCAGTTCTTC. Amino acids: CASSLRLAGDNEQFF.

This rearrangement joins TRBV20-1 to TRBJ1-5; D is perhaps TRBD1 (5 bases). The germline V gene encodes CDR1 DFQATT and CDR2 SNEGSKA (reference sequence). The CDR3 is made up of 10 amino acids. V lost 8 bases and J lost 5, with 7 bases in between. The CDR3, as DNA: TGCAGTACAGGTTATCAGCCCCAGCATTTT. It is translated as CSTGYQPQHF.

In this sample, this clonotype turned up a few times. V gene TRBV4-1 combines with J gene TRBJ2-1; D is uncertain. V dropped 0 bases and J dropped 3 bases, with 9 bases sitting between them. This CDR3 region has 15 residues. Germline V gene data show CDR1 as MGHRA and CDR2 as YSYEKL. In nucleotides, the CDR3 is TGCGCCAGCAGCCAAGATGGAGAACACTACAATGAGCAGTTCTTC. Its translation is CASSQDGEHYNEQFF.

This clonotype was seen a single time. The genes are TRBV2 and TRBJ2-7; 8 nucleotides agree with TRBD2. Germline V gene data show CDR1 as SNHLY and CDR2 as FYNNEI. This CDR3 is built from 15 residues. The CDR3 sequence: CASQTAGGTRYEQYF. CDR3 sequence (DNA): TGTGCTTCACAAACCGCGGGGGGAACACGCTACGAGCAGTACTTC.

This clonotype was counted many times. The V call is TRBV12-3 or TRBV12-4, the J call TRBJ2-5; TRBD2 is a possible D gene (6 bases). The CDR3 totals 13 residues. Trimming pared 4 bases from V and 5 bases from J, leaving 11 bases between. CDR3 DNA: TGTGCCAGCAGTTCCGGGGGTTGGGAGACCCAGTACTTC. The encoded protein is CASSSGGWETQYF.

The chain links TRBV7-6 to TRBJ2-3; D unresolved. Trimming removed 5 bases at V and 5 bases at J, with 20 bases between. The CDR3 runs to 16 residues. The germline CDR1 and CDR2 sequences are SGHVS and FNYEAQ. CDR3 nucleotides: TGTGCCAGCAGCCCGACACTATATCCGCTCGGAGATACGCAGTATTTT. Translated, it gives CASSPTLYPLGDTQYF. The full variable domain, completed using reference TRBV7-6 and TRBJ2-3, is GAGVSQSPRYKVTKRGQDVALRCDPISGHVSLYWYRQALGQGPEFLTYFNYEAQQDKSGLPNDRFSAERPEGSISTLTIQRTEQRDSAMYRCASSPTLYPLGDTQYFGPGTRLTVL.

This clonotype showed up just a few times. This may be a read error: a much more frequent sequence differs by one nucleotide. The chain recombines TRBV10-3 with TRBJ2-7; TRBD1 is a possible D gene (6 bases). V lost 6 bases and J lost 3, with 9 bases in between. Germline V lookup: CDR1 ENHRY, CDR2 SYGVKD. This CDR3 contains 12 residues. The CDR3 DNA sequence: TGTGCCATCAGCCCGGACAGCTACGAGCAGTACTTC. Protein: CAISPDSYEQYF.

This chain links TRBV25-1 with TRBJ2-3, with D tentatively TRBD2 (7 bases). V was cut by 3 bases and J by 1 base, with 17 bases left in between. CDR1 is MGHDK and CDR2 is SYGVNS in the germline V gene. CDR3 length equals 17 residues. DNA of the CDR3: TGTGCCAGCAGTGACTGGGGGGGCGCGTCGGGCACAGATACGCAGTATTTT. Its translation is CASSDWGGASGTDTQYF.

This clonotype turned up a few times. The J gene is TRBJ2-5, the V gene TRBV30; 10 bases fit TRBD1. CDR1 is GTSNPN, CDR2 SVGIG, per germline (reference sequence). This CDR3 region has 13 residues. Trimming at V came to 7 bases and at J to 5 bases, leaving 7 bases not matched to a gene. The CDR3 DNA reads as TGTGCCTCAGACAGGGGGCGAGGGGAGACCCAGTACTTC. This sequence encodes CASDRGRGETQYF.